The sequence of this T cell receptor (beta chain) was determined in a study of T cells in Graves' hyperthyroidism and ophthalmopathy. Study findings and constraints: In the analysis, a 13 V-J model separated ophthalmopathy from stable hyperthyroidism. In the blood, most expanded thyroid clonotypes above 0.001 appeared as well.

This CDR3 has 14 residues. V lost 6 bases and J lost 7; bases outside the gene matches: 6. Per germline, CDR1 MDHEN and CDR2 SYDVKM. RNA transcripts were the template for amplifying TCR beta CDR3 regions. The primer set for the first-round RT-PCR of the TCR CDR3 was HTBI. TCRdb reanalysed the multiplex PCR reads using MiXCR and keeps one entry per CDR3 protein. The data show 220,000 or so distinct CDR3 sequences, with approximately 16% seen just once and around 28% held by the top ten. Exclusion of a patient resulted from uncontrolled infection, other autoimmune disease, pregnancy or lactation. Together with thyroid ultrasound, orbital computed tomography, serum thyroxine and TRAb, clinical symptoms were used for diagnoses. As to this clonotype: What it binds is not known.

The chain employs TRBV28 and TRBJ1-4, with TRBD1 identical over 9 bases. Material: blood. The TCR was taken from a young woman with Graves' ophthalmopathy. The CDR3 nucleotides read TGTGCCAGCAGGCTGGGACAGGGACTTGAAAAACTGTTTTTT. It yields the protein CASRLGQGLEKLFF. The full variable domain, completed using reference TRBV28 and TRBJ1-4, is DVKVTQSSRYLVKRTGEKVFLECVQDMDHENMFWYRQDPGLGLRLIYFSYDVKMKEKGDIPEGYSVSREKKERFSLILESASTNQTSMYLCASRLGQGLEKLFFGSGTQLSVL.